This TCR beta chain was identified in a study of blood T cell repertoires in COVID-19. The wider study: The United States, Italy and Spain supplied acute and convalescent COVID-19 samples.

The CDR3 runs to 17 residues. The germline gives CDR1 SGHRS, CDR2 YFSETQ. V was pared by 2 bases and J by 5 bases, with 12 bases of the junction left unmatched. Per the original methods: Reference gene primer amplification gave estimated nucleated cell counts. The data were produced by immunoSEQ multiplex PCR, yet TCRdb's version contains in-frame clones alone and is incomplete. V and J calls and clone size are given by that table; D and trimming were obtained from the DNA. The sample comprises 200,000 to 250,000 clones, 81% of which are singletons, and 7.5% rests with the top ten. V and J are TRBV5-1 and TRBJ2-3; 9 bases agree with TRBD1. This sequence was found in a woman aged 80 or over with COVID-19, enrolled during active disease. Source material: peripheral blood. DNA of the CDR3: TGCGCCAGCAGCTTTGGGACCGCCAGGACAGGGGTAGATACGCAGTATTTT. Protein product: CASSFGTARTGVDTQYF.